The 23 T cell receptor beta chains below come from one sample, sequenced in a study of blood T cell repertoires in COVID-19. Libraries were prepared by immunoSEQ multiplex PCR; TCRdb keeps only in-frame clonotypes and omits some of them. The sample consists of approximately 360,000 clones, roughly 89% of them appearing once. Sequenced: peripheral blood. Receptor source: a young man with active or convalescent COVID-19.

The chain is built from TRBV13 and TRBJ1-5, with a possible D match to TRBD1 (6 bases). Germline CDR1 and CDR2: PRHDT and FYEKMQ (reference sequence). The CDR3 is made up of 14 amino acids. The V end was cut by 5 bases, the J end by 3 bases, with 11 bases between. The chain's CDR3 is CASSTRGSNQPQHF. The CDR3 DNA reads TGTGCCAGCAGCACCAGGGGCTCCAATCAGCCCCAGCATTTT.

This chain connects TRBV28 to TRBJ2-2; D gene uncertain. The germline V gene encodes CDR1 MDHEN and CDR2 SYDVKM. CDR3 length equals 14 residues. V lost 3 bases to trimming and J lost 0 bases, with 5 bases between them. CDR3: CASSLSPNTGELFF. The CDR3 coding sequence is TGTGCCAGCAGTTTGAGCCCGAACACCGGGGAGCTGTTTTTT.

The chain links TRBV7-2 to TRBJ2-3; 10 bases agree with TRBD2. CDR1 and CDR2 from the germline V gene are SGHTA and FQGNSA. The length of the CDR3 is 18 residues. V shed 1 base and J 2 bases; nucleotides not matched to a gene: 9. The CDR3 region has the DNA TGTGCCAGCAGCTTAGACCCCTTACTAGCGGGACCCACAGATACGCAGTATTTT. The encoded protein is CASSLDPLLAGPTDTQYF.

A few counts support this clone. The V gene is TRBV19, the J gene TRBJ1-2; the D is unclear. The germline V and J ends were trimmed by 0 bases and 3 bases, with 8 bases remaining between them. The CDR3 spans 14 residues. Germline CDR1 and CDR2: LNHDA and SQIVND (reference sequence). The CDR3 loop is CASSIEGGHYGYTF. In DNA, the CDR3 is TGTGCCAGTAGTATAGAAGGAGGGCACTATGGCTACACCTTC.

Details on this clone: Compared with germline, one end of the junction differs, possibly owing to a read error. The gene calls are TRBV28 and TRBJ2-7, with D possibly TRBD2 on 5 matching bases. CDR3 length: 13 amino acids. Germline CDR1 reads MDHEN; CDR2 reads SYDVKM. CDR3 sequence reads: CASSALRDYGQYF. In DNA form, the CDR3 reads TGTGCCAGCAGCGCCCTTAGAGACTACGGGCAGTACTTC.

J is TRBJ1-1 and V is TRBV13, with D unclear. This CDR3 is 14 amino acids long. Per germline, CDR1 PRHDT and CDR2 FYEKMQ (reference sequence). V lost 5 bases and J 6 bases, leaving 16 bases between the germline ends. The CDR3 DNA sequence: TGTGCCAGCAGCAGCCGACTGGGTCCCTCTGAAGCTTTCTTT. Protein product: CASSSRLGPSEAFF.

This rearrangement joins TRBV9 to TRBJ2-3, with TRBD2 as a possible D gene (6 bases). Trimming took off 2 bases at V and 3 bases at J, with 16 bases between the two ends. The length of the CDR3 is 16 residues. CDR1 SGDLS and CDR2 YYNGEE come from the germline V gene. This CDR3 is CASSVSRRAPTDTQYF. The CDR3 nucleotides read TGTGCCAGCAGCGTCTCGCGGAGGGCTCCGACAGATACGCAGTATTTT.

J is TRBJ1-5 and V is TRBV28; D not certain. Trimming stripped 3 bases from V and 0 bases from J, with 15 bases between. Germline-derived CDR1 and CDR2 are MDHEN and SYDVKM. The CDR3 consists of 17 residues. Here the CDR3 DNA reads TGTGCCAGCAGTTTGGTCGGGGTTTCATATAGCAATCAGCCCCAGCATTTT. This encodes CASSLVGVSYSNQPQHF.

V gene TRBV6-2 or TRBV6-3 combines with J gene TRBJ2-1; 8 bases agree with TRBD2. The CDR3 loop spans 16 amino acids. The V segment lost 6 bases and the J segment 8 bases; nucleotides outside the gene matches: 15. Per the germline V gene, CDR1 is MNHEY and CDR2 is SVGEGT. In DNA form, the CDR3 reads TGTGCCAGCAGCCGAAGGGCCGGGACTAGACTCTATGAGCAGTTCTTC. Protein: CASSRRAGTRLYEQFF.

This rearrangement joins TRBV28 to TRBJ2-2; maybe TRBD2 (6 bases). The CDR3 is made up of 14 amino acids. Trimming shortened V by 5 bases and J by 1 base, and 8 bases separated the two germline ends. Per the germline V gene, CDR1 is MDHEN and CDR2 is SYDVKM. This chain's CDR3 is CASSGDLNTGELFF. The CDR3 DNA follows: TGTGCCAGCAGTGGGGACTTGAACACCGGGGAGCTGTTTTTT.

Here the CDR3 DNA reads TGTGCCAGCAGCTTAGCGGGGACTAGCGGGGGGGCCTACAATGAGCAGTTCTTC. Translation: CASSLAGTSGGAYNEQFF. The chain couples TRBV7-2 to TRBJ2-1; 16 nucleotides line up with TRBD2. Germline V gene sequence: CDR1 SGHTA, CDR2 FQGNSA. This CDR3 spans 18 amino acids. J gave up 2 bases and V 0 bases, and 1 base lay outside the gene matches.

The rearrangement uses TRBV5-6 and TRBJ2-7; 7 bases are shared with TRBD2. CDR1 is SGHDT and CDR2 is YYEEEE in the germline V gene. The V segment lost 4 bases and the J segment 0 bases; nucleotides outside the gene matches: 4. The CDR3 is 14 residues long. The CDR3 loop is CASSLAGVSYEQYF. The CDR3 DNA reads as TGTGCCAGCAGCCTGGCGGGGGTCTCCTACGAGCAGTACTTC.

The chain uses TRBV28 and TRBJ1-4; 7 bases align to TRBD1. Losses at the gene ends were 3 bases for V and 7 bases for J; bases not matched to a gene: 8. This CDR3 region has 15 residues. The germline gives CDR1 MDHEN, CDR2 SYDVKM. This CDR3 is CASSFVPGGGEKLFF. The CDR3 nucleotides read TGTGCCAGCAGTTTTGTCCCAGGGGGTGGTGAAAAACTGTTTTTT.

This clone was detected once. The chain joins TRBV7-9 to TRBJ1-1, with 7 bases fitting TRBD1. Germline CDR1 SEHNR, CDR2 FQNEAQ (reference sequence). This CDR3 has 13 amino acids. V dropped 4 bases and J dropped 6; count of bases not matched to a gene: 5. The CDR3 region has the DNA TGTGCCAGCAGCTCGGATGGACAGGCTGAAGCTTTCTTT. This gives the protein CASSSDGQAEAFF.

The J gene is TRBJ1-1, the V gene TRBV1. TRBV1 is deemed a pseudogene. This CDR3 contains 16 residues. The CDR3 reads CTSSRGPGLSNTEAFF. The CDR3 DNA is TGCACCAGCAGCCGCGGGCCGGGACTGTCGAACACTGAAGCTTTCTTT.

For the CDR3, the DNA is TGCGCCAGCAGCCAAGATTCCGGACAGAGCACAGATACGCAGTATTTT. Translating it yields CASSQDSGQSTDTQYF. The chain recombines TRBV4-3 with TRBJ2-3; a weak D match, TRBD1 (6 bases). Germline CDR1 reads LGHNA; CDR2 reads YSLEER. This CDR3 has 16 residues. V shed 0 bases and J shed 0 bases, with 10 bases lying between them.

The DNA for the CDR3 is TGTGCCAGCAGCGAGTGGACAGGCGAGACCCAGTACTTC. It translates to CASSEWTGETQYF. The chain carries TRBV7-3 and TRBJ2-5; 7 bases are a match to TRBD1. The trim removed 5 bases at V and 5 bases at J, leaving 5 bases unmatched. CDR1 and CDR2 from the germline V gene are SGHTA and FQGTGA. This CDR3 is 13 amino acids long.

The gene calls are TRBV15 and TRBJ2-7; 8 nucleotides match TRBD1. J gave up 0 bases and V 5 bases, and 9 bases lay outside the gene matches. Germline assignment: CDR1 LNHNV and CDR2 YYDKDF (reference sequence). The CDR3 loop spans 16 amino acids. The CDR3 coding sequence is TGTGCCACCAGCCAACGTTACAGGGGGGACTCCTACGAGCAGTACTTC. Residues: CATSQRYRGDSYEQYF.

The chain carries TRBV6-4 and TRBJ2-3; the D gene is possibly TRBD1 (5 bases). The CDR3 is 14 amino acids. In germline, CDR1 is MRHNA, CDR2 SNTAGT. Trimming stripped 6 bases from V and 0 bases from J, with 10 bases between. The CDR3 reads CASSETASTDTQYF. The DNA of the CDR3 is TGTGCCAGCAGCGAGACAGCTAGCACAGATACGCAGTATTTT.

There are a few counts of this clone. This CDR3 reads CASSLEVRVGGMNTEAFF. In DNA form, the CDR3 reads TGTGCCAGCAGTTTGGAAGTCAGGGTGGGGGGTATGAACACTGAAGCTTTCTTT. V and J are TRBV28 and TRBJ1-1; a weak D match, TRBD1 (5 bases). Deletions cut 3 bases from V and 0 bases from J, with 20 bases between. There are 18 residues in the CDR3. Germline CDR1 MDHEN, CDR2 SYDVKM. Full variable domain (missing parts from reference TRBV28 and TRBJ1-1): DVKVTQSSRYLVKRTGEKVFLECVQDMDHENMFWYRQDPGLGLRLIYFSYDVKMKEKGDIPEGYSVSREKKERFSLILESASTNQTSMYLCASSLEVRVGGMNTEAFFGQGTRLTVV.

The chain employs TRBV4-2 and TRBJ2-1; TRBD1 aligns across 9 bases. Trimming at V came to 4 bases and at J to 9 bases, leaving 7 bases not matched to a gene. CDR1 and CDR2 from the germline V gene are LGHNA and YNFKEQ. This CDR3 is built from 14 residues. CDR3 sequence: CASSPDRGWGEQFF. The CDR3 region has the DNA TGTGCCAGCAGCCCGGACAGGGGCTGGGGTGAGCAGTTCTTC.

The genes are TRBV5-6 and TRBJ2-5, with 8 bases matching TRBD2. This CDR3 comprises 14 residues. V lost 4 bases and J lost 3; bases outside the gene matches: 5. CDR1 and CDR2 (germline): SGHDT, YYEEEE. CDR3 DNA: TGTGCCAGCAGCCAGACTAGCGTTGAAGAGACCCAGTACTTC. Amino acid sequence: CASSQTSVEETQYF.

This clone has only one observation. The rearrangement uses TRBV30 and TRBJ1-5; D not certain. Germline V gene sequence: CDR1 GTSNPN, CDR2 SVGIG (reference sequence). CDR3 size: 14 residues. V was shortened by 3 bases and J by 0 bases, with 9 bases between the two germline ends. CDR3 nucleotides: TGTGCCTGGAGGTCTAGTGGTAGCAATCAGCCCCAGCATTTT. Encoded protein: CAWRSSGSNQPQHF. Supplemented by reference TRBV30 and TRBJ1-5, the full variable domain reads SQTIHQWPATLVQPVGSPLSLECTVEGTSNPNLYWYRQAAGRGLQLLFYSVGIGQISSEVPQNLSASRPQDRQFILSSKKLLLSDSGFYLCAWRSSGSNQPQHFGDGTRLSIL.